These T cell receptor beta chains were read from a single sample in a study of shared clonotypes between healthy human individuals. Clones were sequenced by immunoSEQ multiplex PCR, and TCRdb holds only the in-frame ones, with some missing. The sample lists approximately 530,000 clones, 95% to 97% occurring once. The sequenced material came from naive CD4+ T cells sorted from blood. These TCRs come from a woman aged 25 to 39 in good health. The CDR3 runs from the conserved cysteine through the conserved F or W. Each record gives: D gene, clone size, J gene, V gene, CDR3 protein, CDR3 DNA. The D gene is left open where the match is weak. Clone size is shown for a subset of rows, as once, few, many or a class of expanded clone.

D: TRBD2; size: NA; J: TRBJ2-7; V: TRBV30; CDR3: CAWRAGLAGTYEQYF; DNA: TGTGCCTGGAGAGCCGGACTAGCGGGTACCTACGAGCAGTACTTC
D: NA; size: NA; J: TRBJ1-1; V: TRBV19; CDR3: CASKGRDESEAFF; DNA: TGTGCCAGTAAAGGCAGGGACGAATCTGAAGCTTTCTTT
D: NA; size: NA; J: TRBJ1-5; V: TRBV28; CDR3: CASSLDSNQPQHF; DNA: TGTGCCAGCAGTTTGGATAGCAATCAGCCCCAGCATTTT
D: NA; size: once; J: TRBJ1-3; V: TRBV13; CDR3: CASSLSRAGNTIYF; DNA: TGTGCCAGCAGCTTAAGTAGGGCTGGAAACACCATATATTTT
D: NA; size: NA; J: TRBJ1-1; V: TRBV9; CDR3: CASSVLGDTEAFF; DNA: TGTGCCAGCAGCGTACTAGGGGACACTGAAGCTTTCTTT
D: TRBD1; size: NA; J: TRBJ1-3; V: TRBV13; CDR3: CASGMTRRDSSGNTIYF; DNA: TGTGCCAGCGGTATGACCCGGCGGGACAGCTCTGGAAACACCATATATTTT
D: NA; size: few; J: TRBJ1-3; V: TRBV2; CDR3: CASVSGNTIYF; DNA: TGTGCCAGCGTATCTGGAAACACCATATATTTT
D: NA; size: NA; J: TRBJ2-7; V: TRBV4-1; CDR3: CASSQDNRAVYEQYF; DNA: TGCGCCAGCAGCCAAGATAACAGAGCTGTGTACGAGCAGTACTTC
D: NA; size: NA; J: TRBJ1-5; V: TRBV2; CDR3: CATSRFNQPQHF; DNA: TGTGCCACCTCCCGGTTTAATCAGCCCCAGCATTTT
D: NA; size: NA; J: TRBJ1-1; V: TRBV5-1; CDR3: CASSLIPSGDTEAFF; DNA: TGCGCCAGCAGCTTGATACCATCAGGGGACACTGAAGCTTTCTTT
D: NA; size: NA; J: TRBJ2-3; V: TRBV6-4; CDR3: CASSDSGARTDTQYF; DNA: TGTGCCAGCAGTGACTCTGGGGCCCGCACAGATACGCAGTATTTT
D: TRBD2; size: NA; J: TRBJ2-3; V: TRBV19; CDR3: CASSTRTSGRLSTDTQYF; DNA: TGTGCCAGTAGTACCCGGACTAGCGGGAGGTTAAGCACAGATACGCAGTATTTT
D: NA; size: few; J: TRBJ1-5; V: TRBV7-2; CDR3: CASRQTGRGQPQHF; DNA: TGTGCCAGCAGACAAACAGGGCGGGGTCAGCCCCAGCATTTT